This T cell receptor (beta chain) was found in a study of T cell responses to AZD1222 COVID-19 vaccine. Overall study results and limits: At study baseline, merely roughly 6 AZD1222 recipients were seropositive. There were vaccine-associated CD4 TCRs across spike, dominant at 160-218 and 743-854. Most donors were white British and more were female, and clonal diversity was possibly underestimated.

Measured with immunoSEQ multiplex PCR; TCRdb has only the in-frame clones, and not every one. The sample consists of more than 120,000 clones, 70% to 90% of them appearing once. The germline V gene encodes CDR1 MNHNS and CDR2 SASEGT. The V and J ends lost 3 bases and 5 bases respectively, with 13 bases between them. The CDR3 has 14 residues. Second doses at about 4 or about 12 weeks were pooled. Details on this clone: Antigen unknown.

The V and J genes are TRBV6-1 and TRBJ2-5; D perhaps matches TRBD2 (5 bases). Specimen: peripheral blood, collected 28 days after the second AZD1222 dose. The TCR sequence derives from an adult who received the AZD1222 COVID-19 vaccine. CDR3 sequence (DNA): TGTGCCAGCAGTGACGGGGTGTTACGGGAGACCCAGTACTTC. Its translation is CASSDGVLRETQYF.